The present T cell receptor beta chain was sequenced within a study of beta chain features in type 1 diabetes. V shed 3 bases and J shed 7 bases, with 13 bases lying between them. This CDR3 has 13 amino acids. Germline-derived CDR1 and CDR2 are SEHNR and FQNEAQ (reference sequence). Expressed TCRB transcripts got sequenced, as all isolated RNA was reverse transcribed. Produced via immunoSEQ multiplex PCR; TCRdb's table is partial and in-frame only. The data show more than 350,000 clones, with about an eighth seen just once and approximately 0.05% held by the top ten. Sequenced material: naive CD4+ T cells from blood. The chain recombines TRBV7-9 with TRBJ2-7; tentatively, D is TRBD1 or TRBD2 (5 bases each). The TCR was taken from a woman aged 18-30 years in good health. The CDR3 is CASSFTGPGEQYF. The CDR3 DNA is TGTGCCAGCAGCTTTACGGGGCCCGGGGAGCAGTACTTC.